These 21 T cell receptor beta chains came from one sample sequenced in a study of shared clonotypes between healthy human individuals. The naive CD8 subset, CD45RO-negative cells positively selected for CCR7, excluded terminally differentiated effector memory CD45RA+ cells. Profiled with immunoSEQ multiplex PCR; TCRdb holds only in-frame clones, not every one. Seen here are 1.5 million to 2.5 million clones, approximately 94% observed once, and the top ten hold more than 0.9%. Input material: naive CD8+ T cells sorted from blood. The receptor set was obtained from a man aged 18 to 30 in good health.

J is TRBJ2-1 and V is TRBV6-5; TRBD2 matches at 9 bases. The germline gives CDR1 MNHEY, CDR2 SVGAGI. The V and J ends lost 6 bases and 2 bases, in that order; junction bases with no gene match: 5. CDR3 length equals 15 residues. DNA of the CDR3: TGTGCCAGCAGGCCGACTAGCGGAGCCTACAATGAGCAGTTCTTC. This encodes CASRPTSGAYNEQFF.

The V gene is TRBV11-2, the J gene TRBJ2-7; TRBD2 agrees at 13 bases. Per germline, CDR1 SGHAT and CDR2 FQNNGV. Germline trimming cut 0 bases from V and 6 bases from J; bases unmatched to any gene: 5. The CDR3 loop spans 16 amino acids. The CDR3 sequence: CASSLDTGLAGLEQYF. DNA for the CDR3: TGTGCCAGCAGCTTAGACACGGGACTAGCGGGACTCGAGCAGTACTTC. The whole variable domain, remainder taken from reference TRBV11-2 and TRBJ2-7, is EAGVAQSPRYKIIEKRQSVAFWCNPISGHATLYWYQQILGQGPKLLIQFQNNGVVDDSQLPKDRFSAERLKGVDSTLKIQPAKLEDSAVYLCASSLDTGLAGLEQYFGPGTRLTVT.

The genes are TRBV2 and TRBJ2-7; TRBD1 aligns across 7 bases. CDR3 length equals 15 residues. Germline V gives CDR1 SNHLY, CDR2 FYNNEI. With V trimmed by 6 bases and J by 0 bases, 8 bases remained unmatched. DNA for the CDR3: TGTGCCAGCAGCATACGGGACAGTAGCTCCTACGAGCAGTACTTC. Its protein product is CASSIRDSSSYEQYF.

The rearrangement links TRBV4-3 to TRBJ2-1; the match to TRBD2 covers 10 bases. Germline lookup yields CDR1 LGHNA and CDR2 YSLEER. The V segment lost 0 bases and the J segment 5 bases; nucleotides outside the gene matches: 4. The CDR3 extends over 16 amino acids. The CDR3 DNA sequence: TGCGCCAGCAGCCAAGATCTAGCGGGAGTCCACAATGAGCAGTTCTTC. Translating gives CASSQDLAGVHNEQFF.

The J gene is TRBJ2-7, the V gene TRBV7-8, with 8 bases matching TRBD2. The CDR3 totals 15 residues. The V gene's germline CDR1 is SGHVS and CDR2 FQNEAQ. V lost 5 bases and J lost 2; bases outside the gene matches: 8. CDR3 loop: CASSPDGGDPYEQYF. The CDR3 nucleotides are TGTGCCAGCAGCCCGGACGGGGGGGATCCCTACGAGCAGTACTTC.

This sequence joins TRBV5-1 and TRBJ2-4, with D tentatively TRBD2 (6 bases). The V end lost 0 bases, the J end lost 9 bases, and 10 bases lay between the germline ends. Germline assignment: CDR1 SGHRS and CDR2 YFSETQ. CDR3 size: 13 residues. The CDR3 loop reads CASSLATGGIQYF. The CDR3 DNA reads as TGCGCCAGCAGCTTGGCCACCGGGGGCATTCAGTACTTC.

The chain recombines TRBV11-2 with TRBJ2-5; D gene ambiguous. Germline V gene data show CDR1 as SGHAT and CDR2 as FQNNGV. The CDR3 length is 12 residues. Trimming took off 5 bases at V and 3 bases at J, with 7 bases between the two ends. DNA for the CDR3: TGTGCCAGCAGCACCGTGGAAGAGACCCAGTACTTC. This gives the protein CASSTVEETQYF.

The chain couples TRBV19 to TRBJ2-1; 11 bases match TRBD2. The CDR3 contains 14 residues. The germline V gene encodes CDR1 LNHDA and CDR2 SQIVND (reference sequence). V dropped 5 bases and J dropped 6; count of bases not matched to a gene: 3. CDR3 sequence (DNA): TGTGCCAGTAGTGCCGGACTAGCGGGCAATGAGCAGTTCTTC. Residues: CASSAGLAGNEQFF.

This clone has only one observation. The chain carries TRBV10-2 and TRBJ2-1; 11 bases fit TRBD1. With V trimmed by 3 bases and J by 3 bases, 1 base remained unmatched. This CDR3 comprises 15 residues. The V gene's germline CDR1 is WSHSY and CDR2 SAAADI. CDR3 loop: CASSDGTGGYNEQFF. The DNA for the CDR3 is TGCGCCAGCAGTGACGGGACAGGGGGCTACAATGAGCAGTTCTTC.

The chain links TRBV7-8 to TRBJ2-1, with a tentative D call TRBD1 (6 bases). Trimming cost V 6 bases and J 0 bases, with 15 bases left between them. The CDR3 runs 16 residues. Germline CDR1 and CDR2: SGHVS and FQNEAQ. The CDR3 coding sequence is TGTGCCAGCAGAGAAACAGGGAAAAGCTCCTACAATGAGCAGTTCTTC. It encodes CASRETGKSSYNEQFF.

The chain carries TRBV7-9 and TRBJ2-5; D is ambiguous. The germline V gene has CDR1 SEHNR and CDR2 FQNEAQ (reference sequence). The CDR3 totals 15 residues. Trimming stripped 5 bases from V and 2 bases from J, with 15 bases between. DNA of the CDR3: TGTGCCAGCAGCCCAAGCGAGACCCAACAAGAGACCCAGTACTTC. Protein product: CASSPSETQQETQYF.

This clone was recorded only once. V and J are TRBV2 and TRBJ1-2; D may be TRBD1 (5 bases). Trimming took off 1 base at V and 8 bases at J, with 17 bases between the two ends. The CDR3 totals 15 residues. CDR1 SNHLY and CDR2 FYNNEI come from the germline V gene. Here the CDR3 DNA reads TGTGCCAGCAGTGAAGGGCAGGGTGCCTCGGGGGGCTACACCTTC. Encoded protein: CASSEGQGASGGYTF.

This chain links TRBV21-1 with TRBJ1-5. TRBV21-1 is shown as a pseudogene. This CDR3 has 16 amino acids. In DNA form, the CDR3 reads TGTGCCAGCAGGATTCGGGGGTTCGAGAAGTGGCAGCCCCAGCATTTT. This encodes CASRIRGFEKWQPQHF.

This clone was observed a single time. The rearrangement links TRBV4-3 to TRBJ2-7, with D possibly TRBD2 on 6 matching bases. The CDR3 consists of 15 residues. V dropped 0 bases and J dropped 3 bases, with 12 bases sitting between them. Germline V gives CDR1 LGHNA, CDR2 YSLEER. The CDR3 sequence: CASSQDRVRGYEQYF. The CDR3 region has the DNA TGCGCCAGCAGCCAAGATCGAGTGCGGGGCTACGAGCAGTACTTC.

The CDR3 DNA is TGTGCCAGCAGCCTACAGGGGGCTGGGGCCACAGATACGCAGTATTTT. As protein: CASSLQGAGATDTQYF. V usage is TRBV13 and J usage is TRBJ2-3, with 9 bases fitting TRBD1. CDR3 length: 16 residues. V lost 5 bases to trimming and J lost 2 bases; unmatched junction nucleotides: 8. Germline V CDR1 and CDR2: PRHDT, FYEKMQ (reference sequence).

This clone was counted once. The chain links TRBV11-2 to TRBJ2-6, with D possibly being TRBD2 (7 bases). Germline V gene sequence: CDR1 SGHAT, CDR2 FQNNGV. The ends were cut back, 5 bases at V and 0 bases at J, with 14 bases in the middle. The CDR3 loop spans 17 amino acids. Here the CDR3 DNA reads TGTGCCAGCAGCACCAGGGGACTAAGCTCTGGGGCCAACGTCCTGACTTTC. Its protein product is CASSTRGLSSGANVLTF.

V gene TRBV5-1 combines with J gene TRBJ2-2; 9 bases align to TRBD1. The trim removed 4 bases at V and 4 bases at J, leaving 11 bases unmatched. This CDR3 has 17 residues. The germline gives CDR1 SGHRS, CDR2 YFSETQ. CDR3 sequence (DNA): TGCGCCAGCAGCATAACCCCACAGGGGGCGGGCACCGGGGAGCTGTTTTTT. Translated: CASSITPQGAGTGELFF.

V usage is TRBV6-1 and J usage is TRBJ2-6, with 9 bases lining up with TRBD1. Trimming removed 4 bases from V and 1 base from J; junction bases left unmatched: 8. This CDR3 has 18 residues. Germline values: CDR1 MNHNS, CDR2 SASEGT. CDR3 DNA: TGTGCCAGCAGTGTAAGGGACAGGGATATTTCTGGGGCCAACGTCCTGACTTTC. Translating it yields CASSVRDRDISGANVLTF.

The rearrangement joins TRBV7-9 to TRBJ1-4; the match to TRBD1 covers 7 bases. The germline V gene encodes CDR1 SEHNR and CDR2 FQNEAQ (reference sequence). Unmatched junction bases numbered 6, after V lost 5 bases and J lost 6 bases. This CDR3 has 14 amino acids. The CDR3 sequence: CASSNRDRHEKLFF. CDR3 coding DNA: TGTGCCAGCAGCAACCGGGACAGACATGAAAAACTGTTTTTT.

V and J are TRBV6-5 and TRBJ2-1; D is ambiguous. The CDR3 is 13 residues long. The ends were cut back, 2 bases at V and 9 bases at J, with 11 bases in the middle. Germline V gives CDR1 MNHEY, CDR2 SVGAGI. In DNA, the CDR3 is TGTGCCAGCAGTTACACGGCAGTGGGTGAGCAGTTCTTC. This codes for CASSYTAVGEQFF.

The genes are TRBV6-5 and TRBJ2-7, with D perhaps given as TRBD1 or TRBD2 (6 bases each). V was shortened by 0 bases and J by 7 bases, with 13 bases between the two germline ends. The CDR3 contains 14 residues. Looked up from germline, CDR1 is MNHEY and CDR2 is SVGAGI. The CDR3 loop is CASSYSMGGEEQYF. The CDR3 DNA sequence: TGTGCCAGCAGTTACTCGATGGGGGGCGAGGAGCAGTACTTC.